This TCR beta chain was recovered during a study of T cell responses to AZD1222 COVID-19 vaccine. About the research overall: Second doses that came at about 4 or about 12 weeks were put together. Study outcomes and limitations: Researchers report vaccine-associated CD4 TCRs spanning spike, with dominance at 160-218 and 743-854.

The CDR3 runs to 15 residues. Germline values: CDR1 SEHNR, CDR2 FQNEAQ (reference sequence). Trimming cost V 2 bases and J 4 bases, with 14 bases left between them. This clone was found once. Its antigen is still unknown. Method: immunoSEQ multiplex PCR; TCRdb's copy keeps in-frame clones and lacks some. The repertoire holds over 85,000 clones, with around 87% as singletons. The clonotype comes from an adult in good health. This specimen consisted of peripheral blood, obtained on day 0 of AZD1222 vaccination. The chain uses TRBV7-9 and TRBJ1-1; D possibly corresponds to TRBD1 (5 bases). CDR3 sequence (DNA): TGTGCCAGCAGCTTACAGGGTGGATGGGTCACTGAAGCTTTCTTT. It codes for CASSLQGGWVTEAFF.